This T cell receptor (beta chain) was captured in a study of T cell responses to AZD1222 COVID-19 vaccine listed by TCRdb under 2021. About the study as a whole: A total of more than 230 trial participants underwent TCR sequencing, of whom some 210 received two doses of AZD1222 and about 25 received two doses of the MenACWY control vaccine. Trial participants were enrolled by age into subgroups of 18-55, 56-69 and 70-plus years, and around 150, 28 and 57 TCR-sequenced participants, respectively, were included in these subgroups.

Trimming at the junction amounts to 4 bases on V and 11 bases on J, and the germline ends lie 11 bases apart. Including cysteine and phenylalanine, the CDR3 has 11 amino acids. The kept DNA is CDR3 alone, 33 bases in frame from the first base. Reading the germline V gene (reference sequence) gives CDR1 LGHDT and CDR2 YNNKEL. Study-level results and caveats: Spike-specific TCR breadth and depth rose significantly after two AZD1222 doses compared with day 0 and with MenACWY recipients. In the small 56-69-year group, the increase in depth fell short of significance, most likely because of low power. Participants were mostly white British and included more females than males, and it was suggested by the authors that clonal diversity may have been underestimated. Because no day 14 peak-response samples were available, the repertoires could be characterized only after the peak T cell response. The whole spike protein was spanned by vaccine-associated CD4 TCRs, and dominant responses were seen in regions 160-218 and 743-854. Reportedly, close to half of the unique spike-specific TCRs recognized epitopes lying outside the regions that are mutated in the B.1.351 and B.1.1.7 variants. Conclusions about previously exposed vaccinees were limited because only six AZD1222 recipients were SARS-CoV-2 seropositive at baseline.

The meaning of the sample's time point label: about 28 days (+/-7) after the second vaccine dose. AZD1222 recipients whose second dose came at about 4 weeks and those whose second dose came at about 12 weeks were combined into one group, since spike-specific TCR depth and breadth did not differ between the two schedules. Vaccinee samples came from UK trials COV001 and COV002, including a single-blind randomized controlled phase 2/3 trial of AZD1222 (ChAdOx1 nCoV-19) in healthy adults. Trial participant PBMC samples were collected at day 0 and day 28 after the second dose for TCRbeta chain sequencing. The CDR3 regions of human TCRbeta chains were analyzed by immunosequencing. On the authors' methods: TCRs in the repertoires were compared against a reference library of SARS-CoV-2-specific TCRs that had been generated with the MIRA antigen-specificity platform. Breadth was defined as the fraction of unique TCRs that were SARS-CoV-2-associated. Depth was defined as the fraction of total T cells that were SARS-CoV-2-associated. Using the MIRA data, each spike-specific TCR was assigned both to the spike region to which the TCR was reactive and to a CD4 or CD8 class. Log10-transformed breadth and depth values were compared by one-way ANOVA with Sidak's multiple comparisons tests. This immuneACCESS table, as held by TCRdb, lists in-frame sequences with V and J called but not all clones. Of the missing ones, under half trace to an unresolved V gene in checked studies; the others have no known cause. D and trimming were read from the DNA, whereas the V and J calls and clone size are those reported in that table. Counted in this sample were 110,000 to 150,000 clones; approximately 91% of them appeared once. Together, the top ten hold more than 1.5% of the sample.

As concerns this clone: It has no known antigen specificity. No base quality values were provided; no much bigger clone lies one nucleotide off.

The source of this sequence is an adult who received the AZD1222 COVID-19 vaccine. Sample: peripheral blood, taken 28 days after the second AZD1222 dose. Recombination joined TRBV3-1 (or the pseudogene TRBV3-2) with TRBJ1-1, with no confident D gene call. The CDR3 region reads CASSRNRVAFF. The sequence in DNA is TGTGCCAGCAGCCGAAATAGGGTGGCTTTCTTT.